The 28 T cell receptor beta chains presented below share a single source sample, sequenced in a study of blood T cell repertoires in COVID-19. Profiling relied on immunoSEQ multiplex PCR, and the TCRdb table lists in-frame clones only, not all of them. The sample shows a few hundred thousand clones, 87% of them seen only once. Sequencing input: PBMCs or T cells enriched from blood (not recorded which). These receptors were collected from a woman aged 18-29 years who had recovered from COVID-19.

This clone was counted a few times. This rearrangement joins TRBV6-2 or TRBV6-3 to TRBJ2-2; D gene unclear. Looked up from germline, CDR1 is MNHEY and CDR2 is SVGEGT. This CDR3 has 16 residues. Trimming took off 1 base at V and 3 bases at J, with 12 bases between the two ends. CDR3 protein: CASSYYSGWDTGELFF. The DNA of the CDR3 is TGTGCCAGCAGTTACTACTCCGGGTGGGACACCGGGGAGCTGTTTTTT.

J is TRBJ1-5 and V is TRBV18; TRBD1 matches 7 bases. V was pared by 3 bases and J by 0 bases, with 8 bases of the junction left unmatched. CDR1 and CDR2 (germline): KGHSH, LQKENI. The CDR3 is made up of 17 amino acids. In DNA, the CDR3 is TGTGCCAGCTCACCTGATCGGACAGGTCATAGCAATCAGCCCCAGCATTTT. It encodes CASSPDRTGHSNQPQHF.

The chain links TRBV11-2 to TRBJ1-1; 7 nucleotides line up with TRBD1. V dropped 5 bases and J dropped 1; count of bases not matched to a gene: 7. Germline assignment: CDR1 SGHAT and CDR2 FQNNGV. This CDR3 has 15 amino acids. The CDR3 sequence: CASSPPGTENTEAFF. The DNA of the CDR3 is TGTGCCAGCAGCCCGCCCGGGACAGAGAACACTGAAGCTTTCTTT.

V is TRBV27 and J is TRBJ2-3; TRBD1 aligns across 8 bases. Germline lookup yields CDR1 MNHEY and CDR2 SMNVEV (reference sequence). Unmatched junction bases numbered 13, after V lost 6 bases and J lost 2 bases. The CDR3 consists of 17 residues. CDR3 nucleotides: TGTGCCAGCAGCTCATTCACCGACAGGGGAATCACAGATACGCAGTATTTT. This codes for CASSSFTDRGITDTQYF.

This sequence joins TRBV18 and TRBJ1-6; TRBD1 might be the D (6 bases). The CDR3 is 16 residues long. V lost 2 bases and J 7 bases, leaving 15 bases between the germline ends. CDR1 and CDR2 from the germline V gene are KGHSH and LQKENI. The DNA for the CDR3 is TGTGCCAGCTCACCAACGGCAGGGGATCGGAATTCACCCCTCCACTTT. It encodes CASSPTAGDRNSPLHF.

The CDR3, as DNA: TGTGCCAGTAGTATGCGCGTGACACCGTCCTACGAGCAGTACTTC. It translates to CASSMRVTPSYEQYF. V and J are TRBV19 and TRBJ2-7; D unclear. The V gene lost 3 bases and the J gene lost 1 base, with 13 bases spanning the gap. The CDR3 spans 15 residues. Germline V lookup: CDR1 LNHDA, CDR2 SQIVND (reference sequence). The full variable domain, its missing parts supplied by reference TRBV19 and TRBJ2-7, is DGGITQSPKYLFRKEGQNVTLSCEQNLNHDAMYWYRQDPGQGLRLIYYSQIVNDFQKGDIAEGYSVSREKKESFPLTVTSAQKNPTAFYLCASSMRVTPSYEQYFGPGTRLTVT.

This clone has only one observation. This chain joins TRBV11-1 and TRBJ2-5, with a tentative D call TRBD1 (6 bases). CDR1 and CDR2 from the germline V gene are SGHAT and FQDESV (reference sequence). The CDR3 contains 15 residues. V lost 5 bases and J 2 bases, leaving 15 bases between the germline ends. The CDR3 sequence is CASSLQPGVQETQYF. In DNA, the CDR3 is TGTGCCAGCAGCCTTCAACCAGGGGTACAAGAGACCCAGTACTTC.

This sequence joins TRBV4-1 and TRBJ1-1; 9 bases map to TRBD1. CDR1 MGHRA and CDR2 YSYEKL come from the germline V gene. With V trimmed by 2 bases and J by 5 bases, 9 bases remained unmatched. This CDR3 has 16 amino acids. The CDR3 nucleotides are TGCGCCAGCAGCCAAAGTCCCGGGACAGGGTATACTGAAGCTTTCTTT. This codes for CASSQSPGTGYTEAFF.

The chain uses TRBV4-1 and TRBJ2-2; a weak D match, TRBD2 (5 bases). CDR3 length: 14 residues. V was cut by 4 bases and J by 3 bases, with 9 bases left in between. CDR1 is MGHRA and CDR2 is YSYEKL in the germline V gene. CDR3 sequence (DNA): TGCGCCAGCAGCCGGGGTAGCGACACCGGGGAGCTGTTTTTT. It translates to CASSRGSDTGELFF.

The chain joins TRBV7-2 to TRBJ1-6; D is possibly TRBD1 (5 bases). The CDR3 is 16 amino acids. In germline, CDR1 is SGHTA, CDR2 FQGNSA. V shed 0 bases and J shed 7 bases, with 13 bases lying between them. CDR3 DNA: TGTGCCAGCAGCTTAGCCCCCAGGGCCGGGAATTCACCCCTCCACTTT. It is translated as CASSLAPRAGNSPLHF.

There are a few counts of this clone. The chain is built from TRBV27 and TRBJ2-7; TRBD2 agrees at 9 bases. This CDR3 is 14 amino acids long. The V gene end was trimmed by 2 bases and the J gene end by 3 bases; junction bases not matched to a gene: 2. CDR1 is MNHEY and CDR2 is SMNVEV in the germline V gene (reference sequence). The CDR3 bases are TGTGCCAGCAGTTTACGAGCGGGGGGCTACGAGCAGTACTTC. As protein: CASSLRAGGYEQYF.

This clone was found a few times. The V call is TRBV5-1, the J call TRBJ1-4, with TRBD1 identical over 7 bases. V was pared by 2 bases and J by 9 bases, with 7 bases of the junction left unmatched. From germline, CDR1 is SGHRS and CDR2 YFSETQ. The CDR3 loop spans 14 amino acids. CDR3 sequence (DNA): TGCGCCAGCAGCTTAGGGGGCGGATCGAAAAAACTGTTTTTT. Translation: CASSLGGGSKKLFF.

The rearrangement links TRBV28 to TRBJ2-7; 12 bases match TRBD2. After removal of 1 base from V and 4 bases from J, the junction contained 8 bases not matched to a gene. Germline CDR1 reads MDHEN; CDR2 reads SYDVKM. The CDR3 covers 17 residues. CDR3 coding DNA: TGTGCCAGCAGTTTATCGCTAGCGGGGGGGCCTACTTACGAGCAGTACTTC. As protein: CASSLSLAGGPTYEQYF.

The chain carries TRBV4-3 and TRBJ2-2; TRBD2 aligns across 11 bases. V was clipped by 4 bases and J by 7 bases; unmatched bases: 14. The CDR3 is 18 residues long. Germline V CDR1 and CDR2: LGHNA, YSLEER. The CDR3, as DNA: TGCGCCAGCAGCCGCCTAACTAGCGGGAGTCCGCGCGGCGGGGAGCTGTTTTTT. Translated: CASSRLTSGSPRGGELFF.

CDR3 nucleotides: TGTGCCAGCAGCGTAGGGGACAGAATATATGGCTACACCTTC. Translated, it gives CASSVGDRIYGYTF. The chain links TRBV11-2 to TRBJ1-2, with 7 bases aligning to TRBD1. J gave up 5 bases and V 5 bases, and 8 bases lay outside the gene matches. CDR1 SGHAT and CDR2 FQNNGV come from the germline V gene. CDR3 size: 14 residues.

The rearrangement uses TRBV5-4 and TRBJ2-1; possible D gene TRBD2, 5 bases. Trimming shortened V by 0 bases and J by 14 bases, and 9 bases separated the two germline ends. Germline V gene data show CDR1 as SGHNT and CDR2 as YYREEE (reference sequence). CDR3 size: 11 residues. The CDR3 here is CASSLGQEEFF. The CDR3 DNA follows: TGTGCCAGCAGCTTGGGGCAGGAGGAGTTCTTC. The full variable domain, in which reference TRBV5-4 and TRBJ2-1 provide the parts outside the CDR3, is ETGVTQSPTHLIKTRGQQVTLRCSSQSGHNTVSWYQQALGQGPQFIFQYYREEENGRGNFPPRFSGLQFPNYSSELNVNALELDDSALYLCASSLGQEEFFGPGTRLTVL.

DNA for the CDR3: TGTGCCAGCAGACCTAGCGGAACAGAGGCTTATGGCTACACCTTC. Amino acids: CASRPSGTEAYGYTF. The chain combines TRBV6-5 with TRBJ1-2; D unclear. The CDR3 contains 15 residues. Trimming removed 6 bases from V and 5 bases from J, with 19 bases in between. Germline V gene lookup returns CDR1 MNHEY and CDR2 SVGAGI.

The chain links TRBV4-1 to TRBJ2-7; D might be TRBD1 (6 bases). Germline V gene data show CDR1 as MGHRA and CDR2 as YSYEKL. The CDR3 length is 16 residues. Trimming shortened V by 0 bases and J by 0 bases, and 12 bases separated the two germline ends. The CDR3 is CASSQDYDRSSYEQYF. DNA for the CDR3: TGCGCCAGCAGCCAAGATTATGACAGGAGCTCCTACGAGCAGTACTTC.

This sequence joins TRBV11-1 and TRBJ2-3; 9 bases match TRBD2. Germline V gives CDR1 SGHAT, CDR2 FQDESV (reference sequence). The CDR3 is 15 amino acids. The V and J ends lost 9 bases and 7 bases, in that order; junction bases with no gene match: 14. CDR3 nucleotide sequence: TGTGCCAGTAATATGAATCCGGGACTAGCAAATACGCAGTATTTT. Amino acids: CASNMNPGLANTQYF.

This clone was observed a handful of times. J is TRBJ1-1 and V is TRBV5-4; D not resolved. V lost 1 base to trimming and J lost 3 bases, with 7 bases between them. Per germline, CDR1 SGHNT and CDR2 YYREEE (reference sequence). The CDR3 is made up of 13 amino acids. CDR3 protein: CASSLLEYTEAFF. In nucleotides, the CDR3 is TGTGCCAGCAGCTTGCTGGAGTACACTGAAGCTTTCTTT.

The chain combines TRBV29-1 with TRBJ2-4; 9 nucleotides align to TRBD1. The CDR3 spans 13 residues. V shed 3 bases and J 6 bases; nucleotides not matched to a gene: 3. The germline CDR1 and CDR2 sequences are SQVTM and ANQGSEA. Here the CDR3 DNA reads TGCAGCGTTGATGTGGGACAGGGAAACATTCAGTACTTC. This encodes CSVDVGQGNIQYF.

CDR3 amino acids: CASSLGGFRAPLHF. The CDR3 nucleotides read TGTGCCAGCAGTTTGGGGGGGTTTAGGGCACCCCTCCACTTT. The chain is built from TRBV27 and TRBJ1-6; possible D gene TRBD1, 5 bases. The V gene lost 3 bases and the J gene lost 11 bases, with 14 bases spanning the gap. This CDR3 has 14 amino acids. The germline V gene has CDR1 MNHEY and CDR2 SMNVEV (reference sequence).

This chain links TRBV6-2 or TRBV6-3 with TRBJ1-2; no reliable D call. Germline lookup yields CDR1 MNHEY and CDR2 SVGEGT. V was pared by 2 bases and J by 3 bases, with 7 bases between. CDR3 length: 13 amino acids. The CDR3 region has the DNA TGTGCCAGCAGTTACGATGAGGACTATGGCTACACCTTC. Translated: CASSYDEDYGYTF.

This clone was observed once. V gene TRBV27 combines with J gene TRBJ1-2; D unresolved. Between the trimmed V and J ends, which lost 5 bases and 2 bases, there was a span of 12 bases. The CDR3 is 14 residues long. Germline V lookup: CDR1 MNHEY, CDR2 SMNVEV (reference sequence). CDR3 residues: CASSRGPFNYGYTF. In DNA, the CDR3 is TGTGCCAGCAGTCGGGGTCCTTTCAACTATGGCTACACCTTC.

About this clone: Other nucleotide sequences from this sample produce the same CDR3. J is TRBJ2-7 and V is TRBV6-5; D is ambiguous. The V end lost 1 base, the J end lost 4 bases, and 2 bases lay between the germline ends. This CDR3 has 11 residues. The V gene's germline CDR1 is MNHEY and CDR2 SVGAGI. The CDR3 bases are TGTGCCAGCAGTTACTTATACGAGCAGTACTTC. Translated, it gives CASSYLYEQYF.

There are a few counts of this clone. The chain uses TRBV5-1 and TRBJ1-2, with D unclear. Per germline, CDR1 SGHRS and CDR2 YFSETQ. The CDR3 sequence is 14 residues long. Trimming removed 5 bases at V and 8 bases at J, with 19 bases between. The CDR3 DNA follows: TGCGCCAGCAGTCCCGCGTCGTCTATTTACGGCTACACCTTC. This gives the protein CASSPASSIYGYTF.

A few counts support this clone. The chain employs TRBV19 and TRBJ1-1, with 8 bases that match TRBD1. With V trimmed by 9 bases and J by 1 base, 19 bases remained unmatched. Germline values: CDR1 LNHDA, CDR2 SQIVND (reference sequence). CDR3 size: 18 residues. The CDR3 coding sequence is TGTGCCAGCAACCCCGATTCAGGGGGCCTGCGAGGGAACACTGAAGCTTTCTTT. Protein product: CASNPDSGGLRGNTEAFF.

The table lists this clone with a few counts. The J gene is TRBJ2-1, the V gene TRBV4-2; D might be TRBD2 (6 bases). The germline gives CDR1 LGHNA, CDR2 YNFKEQ. CDR3 length equals 17 residues. Between the trimmed V and J ends, which lost 4 bases and 3 bases, there was a span of 19 bases. The CDR3 coding sequence is TGTGCCAGCAGCCGAACGGAGGGGTTGGGTGGCTACAATGAGCAGTTCTTC. Protein product: CASSRTEGLGGYNEQFF.